The 30 T cell receptor beta chains given below trace back to one sample, sequenced in a study of cytomegalovirus exposure and HLA in healthy donors. PCR involved 60 Vbeta and 13 Jbeta primers. Sequencing was performed with immunoSEQ multiplex PCR; in TCRdb, only in-frame clones are kept and a portion is missing. The table records approximately 160,000 clones, about three quarters of them present only once. The sample consisted of PBMCs. The receptor set was obtained from a woman between 40 and 55 years old in good health and CMV-seropositive.

V is TRBV19 and J is TRBJ2-3, with TRBD1 matching over 10 bases. V lost 6 bases and J lost 2; bases outside the gene matches: 8. The V gene's germline CDR1 is LNHDA and CDR2 SQIVND (reference sequence). This CDR3 contains 16 residues. CDR3 sequence: CASSTPGQGNTDTQYF. The CDR3 nucleotides read TGTGCCAGTAGCACTCCGGGACAGGGGAACACAGATACGCAGTATTTT.

This clone was counted between two and nine times. The genes are TRBV30 and TRBJ2-7, with TRBD2 matching 8 bases. The CDR3 consists of 14 residues. Looked up from germline, CDR1 is GTSNPN and CDR2 is SVGIG (reference sequence). Unmatched junction bases numbered 5, after V lost 0 bases and J lost 4 bases. CDR3 in DNA: TGTGCCTGGAGTGTAGGACTAGCCCCTTACGAGCAGTACTTC. It codes for CAWSVGLAPYEQYF.

For the CDR3, the DNA is TGTGCCAGCAGTACGGTTAGACTAGCGGGAGGATTGGCTACGCAGTATTTT. Amino acids: CASSTVRLAGGLATQYF. The rearrangement joins TRBV27 to TRBJ2-3, with TRBD2 identical over 13 bases. The V and J ends lost 5 bases and 8 bases, in that order; junction bases with no gene match: 13. The CDR3 extends over 17 amino acids. Germline assignment: CDR1 MNHEY and CDR2 SMNVEV (reference sequence).

The chain is built from TRBV7-2 and TRBJ2-3; the match to TRBD2 covers 12 bases. Germline V gene data show CDR1 as SGHTA and CDR2 as FQGNSA. Trimming cost V 2 bases and J 4 bases; bases outside gene matches: 4. The CDR3 is 16 residues long. The CDR3 region has the DNA TGTGCCAGCAGCTTATTACTAGCGGGAGGTGCAGATACGCAGTATTTT. This encodes CASSLLLAGGADTQYF.

The chain has TRBV7-2 and TRBJ1-5, with D possibly matching TRBD1 (5 bases). Deletions cut 7 bases from V and 6 bases from J, with 16 bases between. The CDR3 is made up of 14 amino acids. The V gene's germline CDR1 is SGHTA and CDR2 FQGNSA. The CDR3 spells CASNLGGSGQPQHF. The CDR3 coding sequence is TGTGCCAGCAACTTGGGGGGGTCGGGTCAGCCCCAGCATTTT.

This rearrangement joins TRBV27 to TRBJ2-7; TRBD1 is a possible D gene (5 bases). Germline lookup yields CDR1 MNHEY and CDR2 SMNVEV (reference sequence). Trimming shortened V by 3 bases and J by 2 bases, and 14 bases separated the two germline ends. This CDR3 has 15 amino acids. The CDR3 sequence: CASSFRGEGTYEQYF. In DNA, the CDR3 is TGTGCCAGCAGTTTTAGGGGCGAAGGGACCTACGAGCAGTACTTC.

The table lists this clone with a count of one. A read error may produce the germline difference seen at one junction end. CDR3 sequence reads: CSSSAVGTEAFF. In nucleotides, the CDR3 is TGTTCCAGCAGCGCGGTGGGTACTGAAGCTTTCTTT. This chain uses TRBV7-9 with TRBJ1-1; no clear D. The CDR3 totals 12 residues. Looked up from germline, CDR1 is SEHNR and CDR2 is FQNEAQ (reference sequence).

This chain joins TRBV19 and TRBJ1-5; D is uncertain. The V end was cut by 6 bases, the J end by 0 bases, with 12 bases between. This CDR3 has 15 amino acids. Germline-derived CDR1 and CDR2 are LNHDA and SQIVND (reference sequence). The CDR3 nucleotides are TGTGCCAGTAGACACAATTCTCTTAGCAATCAGCCCCAGCATTTT. This translates into CASRHNSLSNQPQHF. Full variable domain (outside the CDR3, taken from reference TRBV19 and TRBJ1-5): DGGITQSPKYLFRKEGQNVTLSCEQNLNHDAMYWYRQDPGQGLRLIYYSQIVNDFQKGDIAEGYSVSREKKESFPLTVTSAQKNPTAFYLCASRHNSLSNQPQHFGDGTRLSIL.

This clone was counted only a few times. This chain joins TRBV2 and TRBJ1-2; a possible D gene is TRBD1 (5 bases). This CDR3 spans 15 amino acids. Trimming pared 3 bases from V and 8 bases from J, leaving 19 bases between. Per the germline V gene, CDR1 is SNHLY and CDR2 is FYNNEI. The CDR3 sequence is CASSDTPGLSRGYTF. The CDR3 bases are TGTGCCAGCAGTGATACACCGGGACTCTCTAGGGGCTACACCTTC.

The chain employs TRBV5-6 and TRBJ1-4, with 7 bases lining up with TRBD1. Germline assignment: CDR1 SGHDT and CDR2 YYEEEE. V was pared by 2 bases and J by 5 bases, with 6 bases of the junction left unmatched. CDR3 length equals 15 residues. The CDR3: CASSFGTVGNEKLFF. The CDR3 coding sequence is TGTGCCAGCAGCTTCGGGACAGTTGGAAATGAAAAACTGTTTTTT.

The V call is TRBV6-5, the J call TRBJ1-2, with a weak D call TRBD1 (6 bases). V was shortened by 4 bases and J by 5 bases, with 11 bases between the two germline ends. The CDR3 has 13 residues. CDR1 and CDR2 (germline): MNHEY, SVGAGI. The CDR3 nucleotides read TGTGCCAGCAGTTCCTACAGGGCGTATGGCTACACCTTC. Translated: CASSSYRAYGYTF.

The chain couples TRBV6-6 to TRBJ2-3; 7 positions agree with TRBD2. Germline CDR1 and CDR2: MNHNY and SVGAGI (reference sequence). This CDR3 contains 13 residues. Trimming cost V 5 bases and J 5 bases; bases outside gene matches: 4. This CDR3 is CASSSGVGDTQYF. CDR3 sequence (DNA): TGTGCCAGCAGTAGCGGGGTTGGAGATACGCAGTATTTT.

The chain combines TRBV5-1 with TRBJ2-7; the match to TRBD2 covers 7 bases. The CDR3 consists of 17 residues. CDR1 SGHRS and CDR2 YFSETQ come from the germline V gene. J lost 2 bases, V lost 2 bases, and 13 bases had no gene match. This CDR3 reads CASSFNGRIFPPYEQYF. CDR3 nucleotides: TGCGCCAGCAGCTTTAACGGGAGGATATTCCCCCCCTACGAGCAGTACTTC.

The chain recombines TRBV6-6 with TRBJ1-1; D perhaps matches TRBD1 (6 bases). Germline V CDR1 and CDR2: MNHNY, SVGAGI (reference sequence). V shed 4 bases and J shed 1 base, with 10 bases lying between them. CDR3 size: 14 residues. The CDR3 reads CASSFRTANTEAFF. The CDR3 DNA is TGTGCCAGCAGTTTTCGGACAGCGAACACTGAAGCTTTCTTT.

V usage is TRBV10-3 and J usage is TRBJ2-5; weak D call: TRBD2 (6 bases). The germline CDR1 and CDR2 sequences are ENHRY and SYGVKD. The CDR3 is 15 residues long. V dropped 0 bases and J dropped 5 bases, with 13 bases sitting between them. CDR3 DNA: TGTGCCATCAGTGAGTCTGCCGGGGGTGGGGAGACCCAGTACTTC. This translates into CAISESAGGGETQYF.

This clone was observed a handful of times. The V call is TRBV5-1, the J call TRBJ2-7; possibly TRBD2 for D (5 bases). The germline CDR1 and CDR2 sequences are SGHRS and YFSETQ. Trimming pared 3 bases from V and 4 bases from J, leaving 8 bases between. The CDR3 is 12 amino acids. The CDR3 DNA follows: TGCGCCAGCAGCTATGGAGGTTACGAGCAGTACTTC. Protein: CASSYGGYEQYF.

The chain links TRBV7-2 to TRBJ1-2; 7 bases agree with TRBD1. The CDR3 has 16 amino acids. Looked up from germline, CDR1 is SGHTA and CDR2 is FQGNSA. V was pared by 3 bases and J by 7 bases, with 14 bases of the junction left unmatched. This CDR3 is CASSFLPGTAVSGYTF. The CDR3 nucleotides are TGTGCCAGCAGCTTTCTACCGGGGACAGCAGTAAGTGGCTACACCTTC.

J is TRBJ2-7 and V is TRBV5-1, with D possibly being TRBD1 (6 bases). The germline V and J ends were trimmed by 2 bases and 6 bases, with 9 bases remaining between them. Germline-derived CDR1 and CDR2 are SGHRS and YFSETQ. CDR3 length equals 12 residues. The CDR3 region has the DNA TGCGCCAGCAGCTTCCAGGGGAGCGAGCAGTACTTC. It encodes CASSFQGSEQYF.

The CDR3 loop is CASSSVLMTRYNSPLHF. In DNA form, the CDR3 reads TGTGCCAGCTCTTCCGTTCTTATGACTCGCTATAATTCACCCCTCCACTTT. This chain uses TRBV18 with TRBJ1-6, with D hard to call. This CDR3 region has 17 residues. The germline V gene has CDR1 KGHSH and CDR2 LQKENI. With 6 bases removed from V and 3 bases from J, the gap between germline ends came to 18 bases.

V gene TRBV27 combines with J gene TRBJ1-2; D not certain. The CDR3 totals 13 residues. The V end was cut by 5 bases, the J end by 5 bases, with 12 bases between. The V gene's germline CDR1 is MNHEY and CDR2 SMNVEV (reference sequence). DNA for the CDR3: TGTGCCAGCAGTCGGGGATGGAGGTATGGCTACACCTTC. Its translation: CASSRGWRYGYTF.

This clone showed up just a few times. The gene calls are TRBV30 and TRBJ1-2; 8 bases align to TRBD1. Germline values: CDR1 GTSNPN, CDR2 SVGIG (reference sequence). The CDR3 is 14 residues long. The V gene end was trimmed by 5 bases and the J gene end by 3 bases; junction bases not matched to a gene: 8. The CDR3 loop reads CAWRPGTGDYGYTF. The CDR3 bases are TGTGCCTGGCGCCCCGGGACAGGAGACTATGGCTACACCTTC.

The J gene is TRBJ1-3, the V gene TRBV5-5, with TRBD1 matching over 7 bases. Germline assignment: CDR1 SGHKS and CDR2 YYEKEE (reference sequence). V was clipped by 1 base and J by 4 bases; unmatched bases: 5. CDR3 size: 15 residues. The CDR3 here is CASSLQGELGNTIYF. CDR3 in DNA: TGTGCCAGCAGCTTGCAGGGGGAACTCGGAAACACCATATATTTT.

The count of this clone is one. The V and J genes are TRBV4-2 and TRBJ2-1; 8 positions match TRBD2. V shed 1 base and J 5 bases; nucleotides not matched to a gene: 7. This CDR3 is built from 16 residues. Germline V gene data show CDR1 as LGHNA and CDR2 as YNFKEQ. DNA of the CDR3: TGTGCCAGCAGCCAAGTTACGGGAGGGCTCGACAATGAGCAGTTCTTC. Translation: CASSQVTGGLDNEQFF.

The chain links TRBV18 to TRBJ2-3; D is unresolved. From germline, CDR1 is KGHSH and CDR2 LQKENI. CDR3 length: 13 amino acids. Trimming shortened V by 5 bases and J by 0 bases, and 6 bases separated the two germline ends. The CDR3 coding sequence is TGTGCCAGCTCATTCAGGAGCACAGATACGCAGTATTTT. It yields the protein CASSFRSTDTQYF.

The chain couples TRBV28 to TRBJ2-1, with D unresolved. V was trimmed by 1 base and J by 2 bases, leaving 6 bases between them. Germline CDR1 is MDHEN and CDR2 is SYDVKM. This CDR3 spans 14 amino acids. DNA of the CDR3: TGTGCCAGCAGTTTATTGCAGACCTACAATGAGCAGTTCTTC. Translating it yields CASSLLQTYNEQFF.

This clone was recorded once. The rearrangement joins TRBV7-9 to TRBJ1-5, with 7 positions matching TRBD1. Trimming cost V 10 bases and J 0 bases; bases outside gene matches: 6. The germline V gene encodes CDR1 SEHNR and CDR2 FQNEAQ (reference sequence). The CDR3 loop spans 14 amino acids. The CDR3 coding sequence is TGTGCCACCACTCGACAGGGTAGCAATCAGCCCCAGCATTTT. Amino acid sequence: CATTRQGSNQPQHF.

The V call is TRBV11-2, the J call TRBJ2-3, with a possible D match to TRBD2 (6 bases). The CDR3 has 11 amino acids. Deletions cut 4 bases from V and 8 bases from J, with 7 bases between. Germline V lookup: CDR1 SGHAT, CDR2 FQNNGV. CDR3 nucleotides: TGTGCCAGCAGCTCCGGGGGTACGCAGTATTTT. It encodes CASSSGGTQYF. Complete variable domain (other parts from reference TRBV11-2 and TRBJ2-3): EAGVAQSPRYKIIEKRQSVAFWCNPISGHATLYWYQQILGQGPKLLIQFQNNGVVDDSQLPKDRFSAERLKGVDSTLKIQPAKLEDSAVYLCASSSGGTQYFGPGTRLTVL.

A few counts support this clone. V gene TRBV10-1 combines with J gene TRBJ1-1, with TRBD1 as a possible D gene (6 bases). Trimming pared 0 bases from V and 6 bases from J, leaving 14 bases between. The CDR3 sequence is 15 residues long. Germline CDR1 and CDR2: WNHNN and SYGVQD (reference sequence). CDR3 sequence reads: CASSESRGQYPEAFF. The CDR3 bases are TGCGCCAGCAGTGAGTCGAGAGGACAGTACCCTGAAGCTTTCTTT.

The V call is TRBV28, the J call TRBJ2-3; 8 bases are shared with TRBD2. With V trimmed by 5 bases and J by 3 bases, 16 bases remained unmatched. CDR3 length: 18 residues. Germline assignment: CDR1 MDHEN and CDR2 SYDVKM. CDR3 in DNA: TGTGCCAGCAGTGTTTCGCCGGGACTAGGAAGCTTGACAGATACGCAGTATTTT. Translated: CASSVSPGLGSLTDTQYF.

The chain has TRBV27 and TRBJ2-3; 11 bases align to TRBD2. With 2 bases clipped from V and 2 bases from J, the junction kept 6 bases outside the gene matches. The CDR3 extends over 17 amino acids. In germline, CDR1 is MNHEY, CDR2 SMNVEV (reference sequence). DNA of the CDR3: TGTGCCAGCAGTTTAATAGCGGGGGGGCATAACACAGATACGCAGTATTTT. Encoded protein: CASSLIAGGHNTDTQYF.